This T cell receptor (beta chain) emerged from a study of OX40 agonist ivuxolimab in advanced cancers. Study-wide background: The study treated patients with ivuxolimab, an agonistic anti-OX40 (CD134) antibody. Study-level results: Researchers did not determine the expanded peripheral T cells' antigen specificity.

Measured with immunoSEQ multiplex PCR; TCRdb has only the in-frame clones, and not every one. The table lists over 100,000 clones, 80% to 90% of them singletons. There are 12 residues in the CDR3. Trimming pared 7 bases from V and 1 base from J, leaving 7 bases between. Germline CDR1 and CDR2: LNHDA and SQIVND (reference sequence). Blood draws occurred at baseline, cycle 4 day 1, and cycle 7 day 1. Concerning this clone itself: The antigen is unknown.

The rearrangement links TRBV19 to TRBJ1-1; D gene ambiguous. The sequences come from CD4+ or CD8+ T cells sorted from blood, collected in a trial of the OX40 agonist ivuxolimab. This sequence was found in an adult with an advanced solid tumor such as melanoma, head and neck, liver or kidney cancer. CDR3 loop: CASNRRNTEAFF. Written as DNA, the CDR3 is TGTGCCAGTAACCGGCGGAACACTGAAGCTTTCTTT.